Listed below are T cell receptor beta chains from one sample, sequenced in a study of T cell changes during pregnancy in multiple sclerosis. Produced via immunoSEQ multiplex PCR; TCRdb's table is partial and in-frame only. The sample lists roughly 99,000 clones; 85% to 95% were seen once. The sequences come from peripheral blood, collected in the third trimester of pregnancy. The source of these receptors is a female donor in good health, enrolled as a control in a pregnancy study. Both conserved end residues are part of each CDR3. The order of the fields is J gene, clone size, V gene, D gene, CDR3 protein, CDR3 DNA. The D gene is left open where the match is weak. Expanded clones are given a class, and other clones once, few, many or no size at all.

TRBJ1-2 NA TRBV2 NA CASSEGGRANNYGYTF TGTGCCAGCAGTGAAGGAGGGCGGGCAAATAACTATGGCTACACCTTC
TRBJ1-2 NA TRBV16 NA CASSQSGGYGYTF TGTGCCAGCAGCCAATCCGGGGGGTATGGCTACACCTTC
TRBJ2-7 NA TRBV12-5 NA CASGLGTNYEQYF TGTGCTAGTGGTTTGGGGACAAACTACGAGCAGTACTTC
TRBJ1-4 NA TRBV7-9 NA CASSLARDGVTTVNEKLFF TGTGCCAGCAGCTTAGCGCGAGACGGAGTAACCACTGTTAATGAAAAACTGTTTTTT
TRBJ2-1 NA TRBV2 TRBD1 CASSEQGAGNEQFF TGTGCCAGCAGTGAACAGGGGGCTGGGAATGAGCAGTTCTTC
TRBJ2-1 NA TRBV11-2 NA CASSLGGGLSSYNEQFF TGTGCCAGCAGCTTAGGCGGGGGCCTCAGCTCCTACAATGAGCAGTTCTTC
TRBJ1-3 NA TRBV4-1 TRBD1 CASSPEPQGVTFSGNTIYF TGCGCCAGCAGCCCGGAACCCCAGGGGGTGACTTTCTCTGGAAACACCATATATTTT
TRBJ2-1 NA TRBV7-2 TRBD2 CASSPDLHSGGAGNEQFF TGTGCCAGCAGCCCAGACCTCCATAGCGGGGGGGCCGGCAATGAGCAGTTCTTC
TRBJ2-5 NA TRBV9 TRBD1 CASSVAGQGTETQYF TGTGCCAGCAGCGTAGCAGGACAGGGAACAGAGACCCAGTACTTC
TRBJ1-2 NA TRBV5-6 NA CASSLQAVQRGYGYTF TGTGCCAGCAGCTTGCAAGCGGTCCAACGCGGATATGGCTACACCTTC
TRBJ2-2 few TRBV9 NA CASSVAPSGELFF TGTGCCAGCAGCGTAGCCCCGTCTGGGGAGCTGTTTTTT
TRBJ2-7 NA TRBV5-6 TRBD1 CASSTLTGFYEQYF TGTGCCAGCAGTACGTTGACAGGGTTCTACGAGCAGTACTTC
TRBJ1-1 NA TRBV28 TRBD1 CASSFRQGGAFF TGTGCCAGCAGTTTCCGGCAGGGGGGAGCTTTCTTT
TRBJ1-1 once TRBV7-9 NA CASRGGAAGKAEAFF TGTGCCAGCAGGGGCGGGGCGGCCGGGAAAGCTGAAGCTTTCTTT
TRBJ2-1 NA TRBV5-6 NA CASSFRWDNEQFF TGTGCCAGCAGCTTCAGGTGGGACAATGAGCAGTTCTTC
TRBJ2-2 NA TRBV11-2 NA CASSLEGSGTGELFF TGTGCCAGCAGCTTAGAAGGGAGTGGGACCGGGGAGCTGTTTTTT
TRBJ2-7 NA TRBV7-9 TRBD1 CASEGDRGRYEQYF TGTGCCAGCGAGGGGGACAGGGGGCGCTACGAGCAGTACTTC
TRBJ1-1 once TRBV6-1 NA CASSELVEEAFF TGTGCCAGCAGTGAATTGGTAGAGGAAGCTTTCTTT